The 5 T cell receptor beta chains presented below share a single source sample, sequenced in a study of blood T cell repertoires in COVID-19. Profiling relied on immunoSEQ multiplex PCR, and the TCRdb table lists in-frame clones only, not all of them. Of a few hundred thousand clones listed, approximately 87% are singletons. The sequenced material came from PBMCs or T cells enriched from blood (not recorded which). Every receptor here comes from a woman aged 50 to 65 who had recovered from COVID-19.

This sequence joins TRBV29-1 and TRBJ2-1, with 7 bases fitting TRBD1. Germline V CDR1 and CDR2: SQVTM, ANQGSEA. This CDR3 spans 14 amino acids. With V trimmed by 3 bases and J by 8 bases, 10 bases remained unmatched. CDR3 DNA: TGCAGCGTTGATGGATTGGGTACAGGGGATGAGCAGTTCTTC. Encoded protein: CSVDGLGTGDEQFF.

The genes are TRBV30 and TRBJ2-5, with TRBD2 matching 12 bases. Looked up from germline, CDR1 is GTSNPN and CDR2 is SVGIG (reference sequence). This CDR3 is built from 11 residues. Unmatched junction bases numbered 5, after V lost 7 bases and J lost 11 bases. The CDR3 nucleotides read TGTGCCTTGACTAGCGGGGGAGGACAGTACTTC. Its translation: CALTSGGGQYF.

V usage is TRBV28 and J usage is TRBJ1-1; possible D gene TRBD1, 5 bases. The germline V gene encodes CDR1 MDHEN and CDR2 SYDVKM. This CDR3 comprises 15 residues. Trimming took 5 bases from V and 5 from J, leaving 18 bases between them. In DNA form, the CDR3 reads TGTGCCAGCAGTCCTCTAACAGGTGGGAGGACTGAAGCTTTCTTT. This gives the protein CASSPLTGGRTEAFF.

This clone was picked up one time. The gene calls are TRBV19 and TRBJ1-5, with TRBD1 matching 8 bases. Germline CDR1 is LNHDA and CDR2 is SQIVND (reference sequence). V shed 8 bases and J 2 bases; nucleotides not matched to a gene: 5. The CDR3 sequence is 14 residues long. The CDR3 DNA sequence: TGTGCCAGTTTCCACAGGGGGGGCAATCAGCCCCAGCATTTT. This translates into CASFHRGGNQPQHF.

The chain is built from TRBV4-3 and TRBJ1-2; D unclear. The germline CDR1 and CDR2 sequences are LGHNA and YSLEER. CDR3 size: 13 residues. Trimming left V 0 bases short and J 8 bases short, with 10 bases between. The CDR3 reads CASSQDRGSGYTF. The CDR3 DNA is TGCGCCAGCAGCCAAGATCGGGGAAGCGGCTACACCTTC.